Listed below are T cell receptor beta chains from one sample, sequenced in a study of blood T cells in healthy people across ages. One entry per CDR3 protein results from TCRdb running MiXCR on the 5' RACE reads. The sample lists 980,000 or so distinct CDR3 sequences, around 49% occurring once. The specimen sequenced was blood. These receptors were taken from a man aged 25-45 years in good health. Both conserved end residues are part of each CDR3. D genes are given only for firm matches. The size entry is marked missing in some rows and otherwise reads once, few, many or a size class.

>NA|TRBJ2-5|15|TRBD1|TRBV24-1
TGTGCCACCAGTGATGTACGGGACAGGGCAGAGACCCAGTACTTC
CATSDVRDRAETQYF
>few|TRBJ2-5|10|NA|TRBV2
TGTGCCAGCACACAAGAGACCCAGTACTTC
CASTQETQYF
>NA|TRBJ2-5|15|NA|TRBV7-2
TGTGCCAGCAGCTTAGATCCGTTGGGACGTGAGACCCAGTACTTC
CASSLDPLGRETQYF
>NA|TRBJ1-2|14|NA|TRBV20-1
TGCAGTGTAGCCGTGGCAGAAAGGATATATGGCTACACCTTC
CSVAVAERIYGYTF
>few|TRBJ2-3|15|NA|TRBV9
TGTGCCAGCAGCGTAGAGAACAGAGACACAGATACGCAGTATTTT
CASSVENRDTDTQYF
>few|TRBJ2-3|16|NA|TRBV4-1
TGCGCCAGCACGAAAAAGAGCGGTACTAGCACAGATACGCAGTATTTT
CASTKKSGTSTDTQYF
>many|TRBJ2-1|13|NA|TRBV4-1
TGCGCCAGCAGCCAAGAAGAGGATAATGAGCAGTTCTTC
CASSQEEDNEQFF
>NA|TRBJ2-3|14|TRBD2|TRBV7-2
TGTGCCAGCAGTTCCGGACTAGCCTCAGATACGCAGTATTTT
CASSSGLASDTQYF
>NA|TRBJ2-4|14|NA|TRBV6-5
TGTGCCAGCAGTTACTTAGGACAGACGTCGGTTCAGTACTTC
CASSYLGQTSVQYF
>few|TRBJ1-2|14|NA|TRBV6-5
TGTGCCAGCAGTTCGTTGGGGGCCTACTATGGCTACACCTTC
CASSSLGAYYGYTF
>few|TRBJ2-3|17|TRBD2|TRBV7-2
TGTGCCAGCAGCTTAGGGGTAGCGGGGGGGCGGACAGATACGCAGTATTTT
CASSLGVAGGRTDTQYF
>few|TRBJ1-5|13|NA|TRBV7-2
TGTGCCAGCAGCCAGGACAGCGGTCAGCCCCAGCATTTT
CASSQDSGQPQHF
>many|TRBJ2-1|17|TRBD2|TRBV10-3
TGTGCCATCAGGGATCCTTATAGCGGGGGGGCCGCGAATGAGCAGTTCTTC
CAIRDPYSGGAANEQFF
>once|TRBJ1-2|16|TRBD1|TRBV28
TGTGCCAGCAGTTCCCCCCCGAAGGGGGCAGGGGATGGCTACACCTTC
CASSSPPKGAGDGYTF
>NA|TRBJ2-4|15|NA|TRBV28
TGTGCCAGCAGTTTAGGCCCGGAACGACTAAACATTCAGTACTTC
CASSLGPERLNIQYF
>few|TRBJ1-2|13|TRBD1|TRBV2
TGTGCCAGCAGCGGACAGGGAATGACGGGCTACACCTTC
CASSGQGMTGYTF
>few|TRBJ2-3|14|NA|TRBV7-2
TGTGCCAGCAGGGCCCGCACCACCACAGATACGCAGTATTTT
CASRARTTTDTQYF
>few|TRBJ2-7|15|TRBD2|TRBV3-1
TGTGCCAGCAGCGCTACTAGCGGGGCAGGGTACGAGCAGTACTTC
CASSATSGAGYEQYF
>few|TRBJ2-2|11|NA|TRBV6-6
TGTGCCAGCAGTAGGATCGGGGAGCTGTTTTTT
CASSRIGELFF
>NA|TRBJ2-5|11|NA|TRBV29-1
TGCAGCGTTGATGGGACAAGTGAGCAGTACTTC
CSVDGTSEQYF
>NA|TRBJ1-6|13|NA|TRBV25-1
TGTGCCAGCAGTCCCCGGACAGCATCATCGGTCCACTTT
CASSPRTASSVHF
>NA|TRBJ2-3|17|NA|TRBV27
TGTGCCAGCAGCCGACTCGGGACCAGAGGAGGTGCAGATACGCAGTATTTT
CASSRLGTRGGADTQYF
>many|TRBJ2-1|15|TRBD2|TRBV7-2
TGTGCCCGTAATGGCGGGGGGATCTCTAACAATGAGCAGTTCTTC
CARNGGGISNNEQFF
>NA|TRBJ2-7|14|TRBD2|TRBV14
TGTGCCAGCAGCCAAGGGGGGGGAAAGAACGAGCAGTACTTC
CASSQGGGKNEQYF
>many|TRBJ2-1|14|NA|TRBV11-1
TGTGCCAGCAGCCCTCAGGGGGGATACAATGAGCAGTTCTTC
CASSPQGGYNEQFF
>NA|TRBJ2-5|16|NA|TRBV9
TGTGCCAGCAGCGTGGGGGCGGGGGAAAACCAAGAGACCCAGTACTTC
CASSVGAGENQETQYF